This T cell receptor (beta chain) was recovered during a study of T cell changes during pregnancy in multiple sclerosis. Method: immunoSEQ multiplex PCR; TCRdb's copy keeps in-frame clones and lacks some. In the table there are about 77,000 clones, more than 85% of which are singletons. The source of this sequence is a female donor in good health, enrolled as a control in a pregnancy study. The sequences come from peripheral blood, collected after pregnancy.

CDR3 bases: TGTGCCAGCAGCCGACAGGGGGCGAACACTGAAGCTTTCTTT. Translation gives CASSRQGANTEAFF. The chain is built from TRBV7-9 and TRBJ1-1, with TRBD1 matching over 10 bases. Trimming removed 5 bases from V and 1 base from J; junction bases left unmatched: 1. There are 14 residues in the CDR3. Germline CDR1 SEHNR, CDR2 FQNEAQ (reference sequence). Full variable domain (outside the CDR3, taken from reference TRBV7-9 and TRBJ1-1): DTGVSQNPRHKITKRGQNVTFRCDPISEHNRLYWYRQTLGQGPEFLTYFQNEAQLEKSRLLSDRFSAERPKGSFSTLEIQRTEQGDSAMYLCASSRQGANTEAFFGQGTRLTVV.